This T cell receptor beta chain was found in a study of breast tumors, draining lymph nodes, adjacent tissues. Overall study results and limits: Compared with basal-like, luminal-like tumors shared significantly more repertoire with nontumor tissue. Compared with lymph nodes, tumors were less diverse; compared with nontumor tissue, more.

Many counts were recorded for this clonotype. Its cognate antigen is unknown. Trimming removed 5 bases from V and 2 bases from J, with 12 bases in between. Germline assignment: CDR1 SSHAT and CDR2 FNYEAQ (reference sequence). This CDR3 spans 14 amino acids. TCRdb reprocessed the multiplex PCR reads via MiXCR and lists one record per CDR3 protein. The sample holds about 89,000 distinct CDR3 sequences, approximately 30% seen once. Breast cancer patients provided tissue from their axillary draining lymph nodes. The TCR was taken from a female donor with breast cancer. Some clones in this sample may be carry-over from other donors' samples. This chain links TRBV7-7 with TRBJ2-5; weak D call: TRBD1 (6 bases). Material for sequencing was axillary lymph node tissue. Here the CDR3 reads CASSPQGFQETQYF. Here the CDR3 DNA reads TGTGCCAGCAGCCCACAGGGTTTTCAAGAGACCCAGTACTTC.